The clone carrying this T cell receptor (beta chain) has more than one count but fewer than ten. Its antigen is currently unknown. V was clipped by 10 bases and J by 7 bases, with 26 bases between them. Germline CDR1 MNHEY, CDR2 SVGAGI. This CDR3 has 16 residues. TCRdb reanalysed the reads using MiXCR and keeps one entry per CDR3 protein. The sample consists of around 200,000 distinct CDR3 sequences, roughly 34% of them appearing once. These data come from a study of T cell repertoires in cytomegalovirus infection. Study-wide findings and caveats: Clonotypes of TCR beta that were HLA-C-restricted and CMV-specific dominated the ex vivo response.

Material: CD8+ T cells from cultured PBMCs, obtained from culture after CMV antigen stimulation. The chain combines TRBV6-5 with TRBJ2-1; a possible D gene is TRBD2 (7 bases). The sequence derives from a human donor in good health (CMV status not recorded). Some clones in this sample may be carry-over from other donors' samples. CDR3: CATLSTRGRAGNEQFF. The DNA of the CDR3 is TGTGCCACCCTTTCAACGAGGGGGAGGGCCGGTAATGAGCAGTTCTTC.